This T cell receptor beta chain was obtained from a study of cytomegalovirus exposure and HLA in healthy donors. Study results and limitations: It was only CMV serostatus that was available as immune exposure information.

With 60 Vbeta and 13 Jbeta primers, the PCR was carried out. Measured with immunoSEQ multiplex PCR; TCRdb has only the in-frame clones, and not every one. Of about 160,000 clones detected, about two thirds appear once; the ten largest clones hold 2.8%. About this clone itself: As yet, its antigen is unknown.

The ends lost 0 bases at V and 7 bases at J; junction bases unmatched: 2. The CDR3 sequence is 15 residues long. Germline V lookup: CDR1 SGHRS, CDR2 YFSETQ. The sequenced sample consisted of PBMCs. This TCR derives from a woman in her 30s in good health and CMV-seronegative. This chain links TRBV5-1 with TRBJ2-1, with 12 bases matching TRBD2. The CDR3 nucleotides are TGCGCCAGCAGCTTGGCCCTAGCGGGAGGGAATGAGCAGTTCTTC. It specifies CASSLALAGGNEQFF.